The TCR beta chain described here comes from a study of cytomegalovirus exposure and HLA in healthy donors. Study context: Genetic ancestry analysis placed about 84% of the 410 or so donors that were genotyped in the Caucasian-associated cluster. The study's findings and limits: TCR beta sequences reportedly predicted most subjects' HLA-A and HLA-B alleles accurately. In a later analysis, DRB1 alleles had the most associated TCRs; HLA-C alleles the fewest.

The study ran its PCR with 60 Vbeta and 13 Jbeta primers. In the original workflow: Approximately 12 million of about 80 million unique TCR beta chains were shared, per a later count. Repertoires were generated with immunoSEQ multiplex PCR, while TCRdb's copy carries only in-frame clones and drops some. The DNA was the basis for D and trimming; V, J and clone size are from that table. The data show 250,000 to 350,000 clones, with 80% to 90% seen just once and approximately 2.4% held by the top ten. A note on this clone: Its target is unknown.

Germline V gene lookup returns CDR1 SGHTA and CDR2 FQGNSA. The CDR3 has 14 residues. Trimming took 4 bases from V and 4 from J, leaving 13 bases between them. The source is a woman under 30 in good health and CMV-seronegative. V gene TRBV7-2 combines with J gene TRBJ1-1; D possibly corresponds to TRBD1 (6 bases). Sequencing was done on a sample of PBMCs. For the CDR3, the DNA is TGTGCCAGCAGCTCACTGGCGGGGGCCACTGAAGCTTTCTTT. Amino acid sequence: CASSSLAGATEAFF.